Presented here are 15 T cell receptor beta chains from one specimen sequenced in a study of shared clonotypes between healthy human individuals (dated by TCRdb to the early 2020s). Libraries were prepared through the immunoSEQ multiplex PCR assay. Entries here come from immuneACCESS through TCRdb and include only in-frame sequences with V and J called. Some clones fail to appear in such tables; in the studies checked, an unresolved V gene covers under half of the shortfall, and the cause of the remainder is unknown. The sample data list 330,000 or so clones, and around 72% of these were observed just once. 10% of the sample is held by the ten biggest clonotypes. The sample comprised memory CD4+ T cells sorted from blood. The intended sense of this specimen's cell subset or site label: CD45RA-negative fraction. These receptors all come from a man younger than 45 in good health.

For this clone: The sample has other DNA sequences that encode this CDR3 too. The rearrangement links TRBV27 to TRBJ2-2; D not certain. From germline, CDR1 is MNHEY and CDR2 SMNVEV (reference sequence). V lost 3 bases to trimming and J lost 3 bases, with 2 bases between them. CDR3 length equals 12 residues. The CDR3, as DNA: TGTGCCAGCAGTTTTTACACCGGGGAGCTGTTTTTT. Translating gives CASSFYTGELFF.

V and J are TRBV5-4 and TRBJ1-1, with TRBD1 as a possible D gene (6 bases). V lost 2 bases and J lost 1, with 12 bases in between. The CDR3 is 15 residues long. The germline gives CDR1 SGHNT, CDR2 YYREEE (reference sequence). Written as DNA, the CDR3 is TGTGCCAGCAGCTTTGTCACAGGGCGGAACACTGAAGCTTTCTTT. It is translated as CASSFVTGRNTEAFF.

This chain links TRBV25-1 with TRBJ2-1; 7 nucleotides agree with TRBD2. After removal of 2 bases from V and 9 bases from J, the junction contained 7 bases not matched to a gene. This CDR3 region has 14 residues. Germline assignment: CDR1 MGHDK and CDR2 SYGVNS. In nucleotides, the CDR3 is TGTGCCAGCAGTGAAGACGGACTAGTTGGTGAGCAGTTCTTC. The encoded protein is CASSEDGLVGEQFF.

The chain employs TRBV27 and TRBJ1-3; unclear D gene. Germline-derived CDR1 and CDR2 are MNHEY and SMNVEV (reference sequence). V dropped 8 bases and J dropped 2 bases, with 16 bases sitting between them. The CDR3 sequence is 15 residues long. The CDR3 spells CASRDSMRTGNTIYF. The DNA for the CDR3 is TGTGCCAGCCGAGATAGCATGAGGACTGGAAACACCATATATTTT.

This chain uses TRBV5-8 with TRBJ2-7, with unresolved D. Germline CDR1 reads SGHTS; CDR2 reads YDEGEE. The length of the CDR3 is 13 residues. V lost 2 bases, J lost 2 bases, and 8 bases lay in between. This CDR3 is CASSLDSPYEQYF. The CDR3 bases are TGTGCCAGCAGCTTAGACTCGCCCTACGAGCAGTACTTC.

The rearrangement uses TRBV6-5 and TRBJ1-2; D perhaps matches TRBD1 (5 bases). Trimming left V 5 bases short and J 3 bases short, with 16 bases between. CDR3 length: 15 residues. CDR1 is MNHEY, CDR2 SVGAGI, per germline. The CDR3 spells CASSQEWGAYYGYTF. As DNA, the CDR3 is TGTGCCAGCAGTCAGGAGTGGGGCGCTTACTATGGCTACACCTTC.

V gene TRBV28 combines with J gene TRBJ2-2; 9 nucleotides agree with TRBD2. Germline-derived CDR1 and CDR2 are MDHEN and SYDVKM. Trimming took 5 bases from V and 4 from J; bases not matched to a gene: 8. CDR3 length: 16 residues. CDR3 sequence reads: CASSTGREGPTGELFF. The CDR3 region has the DNA TGTGCCAGCAGTACCGGGCGGGAGGGCCCCACCGGGGAGCTGTTTTTT.

Concerning this clone itself: It is likely a read error, because the conserved phenylalanine at the end of the CDR3 is missing. The chain couples TRBV18 to TRBJ1-2; 7 nucleotides agree with TRBD1. V was clipped by 8 bases and J by 3 bases; unmatched bases: 3. Germline V gene lookup returns CDR1 KGHSH and CDR2 LQKENI. This CDR3 has 12 residues. CDR3 sequence (DNA): TGTGCCAGCCTAACAGGGGACTATGGCTACACCCTC. Protein: CASLTGDYGYTL.

The J gene is TRBJ1-3, the V gene TRBV7-2, with D perhaps TRBD1 (6 bases). CDR3 size: 16 residues. V was shortened by 4 bases and J by 3 bases, with 16 bases between the two germline ends. Looked up from germline, CDR1 is SGHTA and CDR2 is FQGNSA. CDR3 region: CASSSSQGWGGNTIYF. The CDR3 DNA reads TGTGCCAGCAGCTCCTCCCAGGGGTGGGGTGGAAACACCATATATTTT.

V gene TRBV6-1 combines with J gene TRBJ2-2; D is undetermined. This CDR3 is 10 amino acids long. From germline, CDR1 is MNHNS and CDR2 SASEGT. With 3 bases removed from V and 9 bases from J, the gap between germline ends came to 2 bases. This CDR3 is CASSDWELFF. In nucleotides, the CDR3 is TGTGCCAGCAGTGACTGGGAGCTGTTTTTT.

This rearrangement joins TRBV30 to TRBJ1-1; D possibly corresponds to TRBD1 (6 bases). Germline CDR1 and CDR2: GTSNPN and SVGIG (reference sequence). Deletions cut 4 bases from V and 5 bases from J, with 14 bases between. The CDR3 runs 13 residues. The CDR3 loop is CAWTGGGETEAFF. Here the CDR3 DNA reads TGTGCCTGGACCGGGGGGGGCGAGACTGAAGCTTTCTTT.

The chain combines TRBV19 with TRBJ2-7; D possibly corresponds to TRBD2 (6 bases). CDR1 is LNHDA, CDR2 SQIVND, per germline (reference sequence). V was shortened by 6 bases and J by 4 bases, with 10 bases between the two germline ends. There are 12 residues in the CDR3. CDR3 bases: TGTGCCAGTAGGGGACTTACGTACGAGCAGTACTTC. It encodes CASRGLTYEQYF. The variable domain in full, completed from reference TRBV19 and TRBJ2-7, reads DGGITQSPKYLFRKEGQNVTLSCEQNLNHDAMYWYRQDPGQGLRLIYYSQIVNDFQKGDIAEGYSVSREKKESFPLTVTSAQKNPTAFYLCASRGLTYEQYFGPGTRLTVT.

The rearrangement joins TRBV30 to TRBJ1-3; D uncertain. Trimming stripped 5 bases from V and 4 bases from J, with 6 bases between. Germline V gives CDR1 GTSNPN, CDR2 SVGIG (reference sequence). The CDR3 runs 11 residues. The CDR3 coding sequence is TGTGCCTGGCAGAGGGGAAACACCATATATTTT. As protein: CAWQRGNTIYF.

The chain links TRBV6-6 to TRBJ2-7; 9 nucleotides align to TRBD1. Germline CDR1 MNHNY, CDR2 SVGAGI (reference sequence). V was pared by 8 bases and J by 5 bases, with 13 bases of the junction left unmatched. CDR3 length equals 15 residues. The CDR3 reads CASSAPGTGTDEQYF. The CDR3 DNA follows: TGTGCCAGCTCCGCCCCCGGGACAGGGACAGACGAGCAGTACTTC.

The chain combines TRBV2 with TRBJ1-5; D not certain. Germline CDR1 and CDR2: SNHLY and FYNNEI. The CDR3 length is 13 residues. Between the trimmed V and J ends, which lost 4 bases and 9 bases, there was a span of 13 bases. The DNA of the CDR3 is TGTGCCAGCAGTGTCGGAGCCCCGTCGCCCCAGCATTTT. The encoded protein is CASSVGAPSPQHF.